These 27 T cell receptor beta chains were all obtained from the same sample, sequenced in a study of human thymus T cells. Using immunoSEQ multiplex PCR, the repertoire was profiled, and TCRdb retains in-frame clones only, with some absent. This table holds approximately 70,000 clones, roughly 94% found once. Corrective cardiac operations yielded the resected thymus tissue. The sequencing sample was made of thymus tissue. These receptors were obtained from a girl under three years old with a congenital heart defect but otherwise immunologically healthy.

This chain uses TRBV7-9 with TRBJ2-1; D remains ambiguous. The CDR3 sequence is 16 residues long. With 2 bases removed from V and 0 bases from J, the gap between germline ends came to 11 bases. Germline values: CDR1 SEHNR, CDR2 FQNEAQ (reference sequence). The CDR3 DNA reads TGTGCCAGCAGCTTAAGTGACAAGAACTCCTACAATGAGCAGTTCTTC. This sequence encodes CASSLSDKNSYNEQFF. Filled out from reference TRBV7-9 and TRBJ2-1, the complete variable domain reads DTGVSQNPRHKITKRGQNVTFRCDPISEHNRLYWYRQTLGQGPEFLTYFQNEAQLEKSRLLSDRFSAERPKGSFSTLEIQRTEQGDSAMYLCASSLSDKNSYNEQFFGPGTRLTVL.

This chain connects TRBV7-9 to TRBJ2-1; D might be TRBD1 (5 bases). Germline V gene lookup returns CDR1 SEHNR and CDR2 FQNEAQ (reference sequence). The CDR3 covers 15 residues. Trimming shortened V by 5 bases and J by 14 bases, and 25 bases separated the two germline ends. The CDR3 nucleotides read TGTGCCAGCAGCACCCACATTCCGGGCCCGGGCAGGGAGTTCTTC. Amino acid sequence: CASSTHIPGPGREFF.

A note on this clone: The junction differs from germline at one of its ends, possibly a read error. Other DNA sequences in this sample translate to the same CDR3. The rearrangement links TRBV5-6 to TRBJ1-1; no clear D. The CDR3 is 15 amino acids. Per the germline V gene, CDR1 is SGHDT and CDR2 is YYEEEE. The CDR3 bases are TGTGCCAGCAGCTCCGGCTGGGGAAGGAACACTGAGGCTTTCTTT. This codes for CASSSGWGRNTEAFF. Based on the CDR3 plus reference TRBV5-6 and TRBJ1-1, the full variable domain is DAGVTQSPTHLIKTRGQQVTLRCSPKSGHDTVSWYQQALGQGPQFIFQYYEEEERQRGNFPDRFSGHQFPNYSSELNVNALLLGDSALYLCASSSGWGRNTEAFFGQGTRLTVV.

The V and J genes are TRBV2 and TRBJ2-2; possibly TRBD1 for D (5 bases). The CDR3 has 17 residues. V lost 4 bases and J lost 0, with 15 bases in between. Germline V lookup: CDR1 SNHLY, CDR2 FYNNEI. The DNA for the CDR3 is TGTGCCAGCAGTGGAGAAACAGGAAAGACGAACACCGGGGAGCTGTTTTTT. Translated: CASSGETGKTNTGELFF.

For the CDR3, the DNA is TGCGCCAGCAGCTTTAACCGGGACACAAGCTCTGGGGCCAACGTCCTGACTTTC. This codes for CASSFNRDTSSGANVLTF. V is TRBV5-1 and J is TRBJ2-6; perhaps TRBD1 as D (6 bases). Per the germline V gene, CDR1 is SGHRS and CDR2 is YFSETQ. V lost 2 bases and J lost 0, with 15 bases in between. This CDR3 is 18 amino acids long.

This clone was seen only once. The chain joins TRBV14 to TRBJ1-3, with a weak D call TRBD1 (5 bases). The CDR3 spans 15 residues. Germline CDR1 is SGHDN and CDR2 is FVKESK. Trimming removed 4 bases at V and 0 bases at J, with 10 bases between. The CDR3 region has the DNA TGTGCCAGCAGCCCTACAGGTCCCTCTGGAAACACCATATATTTT. Its protein is CASSPTGPSGNTIYF. Looking up the rest from reference TRBV14 and TRBJ1-3 gives the full variable domain: EAGVTQFPSHSVIEKGQTVTLRCDPISGHDNLYWYRRVMGKEIKFLLHFVKESKQDESGMPNNRFLAERTGGTYSTLKVQPAELEDSGVYFCASSPTGPSGNTIYFGEGSWLTVV.

This clone was seen a single time. The J gene is TRBJ2-3, the V gene TRBV28, with a weak D call TRBD2 (5 bases). CDR3 length equals 15 residues. V gave up 6 bases and J gave up 0 bases, with 13 bases separating them. Germline CDR1 reads MDHEN; CDR2 reads SYDVKM. CDR3 sequence: CASSKGASSTDTQYF. Here the CDR3 DNA reads TGTGCCAGCAGCAAGGGAGCGAGTAGCACAGATACGCAGTATTTT.

The rearrangement links TRBV14 to TRBJ2-7; 14 nucleotides line up with TRBD2. Germline CDR1 SGHDN, CDR2 FVKESK. The length of the CDR3 is 18 residues. The V gene end was trimmed by 3 bases and the J gene end by 7 bases; junction bases not matched to a gene: 14. In nucleotides, the CDR3 is TGTGCCAGCAGCCACCGCGGACTAGCGGGAGGCCGGCCGGGAGAGCAGTACTTC. It yields the protein CASSHRGLAGGRPGEQYF.

The chain recombines TRBV15 with TRBJ2-7; 9 bases fit TRBD2. V was clipped by 0 bases and J by 2 bases; unmatched bases: 5. This CDR3 has 16 amino acids. The V gene's germline CDR1 is LNHNV and CDR2 YYDKDF (reference sequence). The CDR3 nucleotides read TGTGCCACCAGCAGAGAAGTAAGCGGGGGGACCTACGAGCAGTACTTC. It encodes CATSREVSGGTYEQYF.

The J gene is TRBJ1-1, the V gene TRBV12-5; 9 positions match TRBD1. This CDR3 comprises 14 residues. V shed 9 bases, J shed 5 bases, and the junction held 10 bases outside the gene matches. Germline V CDR1 and CDR2: LGHNT, FRNRAP. The CDR3 region has the DNA TGTGCTAGCCCCTCCGGGACAGGGAGGACTGAAGCTTTCTTT. Residues: CASPSGTGRTEAFF.

The rearrangement uses TRBV6-6 and TRBJ2-7, with TRBD2 matching over 7 bases. This CDR3 has 16 residues. Looked up from germline, CDR1 is MNHNY and CDR2 is SVGAGI (reference sequence). The ends lost 5 bases at V and 1 base at J; junction bases unmatched: 11. The CDR3 region is CASSNKLGRGSYEQYF. The CDR3 DNA follows: TGTGCCAGCAGTAACAAGTTAGGGAGGGGTTCCTACGAGCAGTACTTC.

The chain employs TRBV10-3 and TRBJ2-7; D is possibly TRBD2 (5 bases). V lost 1 base and J lost 2, with 12 bases in between. CDR1 is ENHRY, CDR2 SYGVKD, per germline. The CDR3 consists of 15 residues. The CDR3 DNA is TGTGCCATCAGTGAGTTGAGGGAGAGGCCCTACGAGCAGTACTTC. As protein: CAISELRERPYEQYF.

The chain recombines TRBV7-3 with TRBJ2-3, with TRBD1 identical over 7 bases. CDR1 is SGHTA and CDR2 is FQGTGA in the germline V gene. The CDR3 extends over 13 amino acids. The trim removed 5 bases at V and 7 bases at J, leaving 6 bases unmatched. The CDR3 coding sequence is TGTGCCAGCAGCACCGACAGGGCCAATACGCAGTATTTT. It encodes CASSTDRANTQYF.

A single count supports this clone. The V gene is TRBV19, the J gene TRBJ1-2, with unresolved D. Trimming removed 8 bases at V and 6 bases at J, with 10 bases between. This CDR3 has 11 amino acids. Germline CDR1 LNHDA, CDR2 SQIVND (reference sequence). CDR3 loop: CASSDGDGYTF. The CDR3 DNA reads as TGTGCCAGTTCTGACGGAGATGGCTACACCTTC.

The chain recombines TRBV7-2 with TRBJ1-2, with TRBD1 identical over 7 bases. The germline V gene encodes CDR1 SGHTA and CDR2 FQGNSA. Trimming at V came to 5 bases and at J to 4 bases, leaving 13 bases not matched to a gene. The CDR3 is made up of 16 amino acids. CDR3 coding DNA: TGTGCCAGCAGCCAACTCCGGGACAGCCTCATCTATGGCTACACCTTC. Translated: CASSQLRDSLIYGYTF. Full variable domain (remainder filled in from reference TRBV7-2 and TRBJ1-2): GAGVSQSPSNKVTEKGKDVELRCDPISGHTALYWYRQSLGQGLEFLIYFQGNSAPDKSGLPSDRFSAERTGGSVSTLTIQRTQQEDSAVYLCASSQLRDSLIYGYTFGSGTRLTVV.

The V call is TRBV10-2, the J call TRBJ1-1; tentatively, D is TRBD1 (5 bases). Deletions cut 6 bases from V and 8 bases from J, with 10 bases between. The CDR3 sequence is 11 residues long. CDR1 is WSHSY and CDR2 is SAAADI in the germline V gene. The DNA for the CDR3 is TGCGCCAGCAGATTTAACAGGGAAGCTTTCTTT. Encoded protein: CASRFNREAFF.

This chain links TRBV28 with TRBJ2-7; 12 positions match TRBD2. The J segment lost 0 bases and the V segment lost 5 bases, leaving 5 bases of the junction unmatched. Germline values: CDR1 MDHEN, CDR2 SYDVKM. The CDR3 contains 16 residues. The CDR3 loop reads CASSPWTSGTSYEQYF. In DNA, the CDR3 is TGTGCCAGCAGTCCCTGGACTAGCGGGACCTCCTACGAGCAGTACTTC.

The chain links TRBV2 to TRBJ2-5; 7 bases line up with TRBD2. J gave up 5 bases and V 6 bases, and 9 bases lay outside the gene matches. Germline V gene lookup returns CDR1 SNHLY and CDR2 FYNNEI. The CDR3 contains 14 residues. The CDR3 DNA sequence: TGTGCCAGCAGGCGATTAGCGGGTCTGGAGACCCAGTACTTC. Residues: CASRRLAGLETQYF.

This sequence joins TRBV4-1 and TRBJ2-1, with a possible D match to TRBD1 (5 bases). Germline assignment: CDR1 MGHRA and CDR2 YSYEKL. Trimming cost V 0 bases and J 4 bases, with 16 bases left between them. The CDR3 has 17 amino acids. The CDR3 here is CASSQDGSVGLYNEQFF. In nucleotides, the CDR3 is TGCGCCAGCAGCCAAGATGGTAGTGTGGGGCTATACAATGAGCAGTTCTTC.

V and J are TRBV28 and TRBJ1-1; D gene ambiguous. Germline CDR1 reads MDHEN; CDR2 reads SYDVKM. CDR3 length: 12 residues. V shed 6 bases and J shed 5 bases, with 10 bases lying between them. The CDR3 is CASSPRETEAFF. For the CDR3, the DNA is TGTGCCAGCAGCCCCCGAGAGACTGAAGCTTTCTTT. Filled out from reference TRBV28 and TRBJ1-1, the complete variable domain reads DVKVTQSSRYLVKRTGEKVFLECVQDMDHENMFWYRQDPGLGLRLIYFSYDVKMKEKGDIPEGYSVSREKKERFSLILESASTNQTSMYLCASSPRETEAFFGQGTRLTVV.

The CDR3 DNA follows: TGTGCCAGCAGTTCGCCAGACCGTCTCGCAAACAATGAGCAGTTCTTC. Its translation is CASSSPDRLANNEQFF. V usage is TRBV27 and J usage is TRBJ2-1; D not resolved. Trimming took 4 bases from V and 5 from J, leaving 18 bases between them. Germline V gives CDR1 MNHEY, CDR2 SMNVEV (reference sequence). This CDR3 spans 16 amino acids.

The chain employs TRBV11-2 and TRBJ2-1; D gene uncertain. Germline values: CDR1 SGHAT, CDR2 FQNNGV. V gave up 1 base and J gave up 4 bases, with 11 bases separating them. CDR3 length equals 15 residues. The chain's CDR3 is CASSLVPGQYNEQFF. The CDR3 DNA is TGTGCCAGCAGCTTAGTACCCGGGCAGTACAATGAGCAGTTCTTC.

This chain uses TRBV27 with TRBJ2-6; 8 bases fit TRBD1. The CDR3 is 15 residues long. Germline CDR1 is MNHEY and CDR2 is SMNVEV (reference sequence). V gave up 5 bases and J gave up 7 bases; unmatched junction bases: 7. In DNA form, the CDR3 reads TGTGCCAGCAGTGGCGACAGGGGTAGCGCCAACGTCCTGACTTTC. Protein sequence: CASSGDRGSANVLTF.

This chain uses TRBV9 with TRBJ2-1; 8 positions match TRBD1. This CDR3 region has 15 residues. The V segment lost 5 bases and the J segment 5 bases; nucleotides outside the gene matches: 9. Germline V CDR1 and CDR2: SGDLS, YYNGEE. CDR3 protein: CASSVTGQAHNEQFF. The CDR3 nucleotides are TGTGCCAGCAGTGTTACGGGACAGGCTCACAATGAGCAGTTCTTC.

The chain has TRBV20-1 and TRBJ2-7, with D perhaps TRBD2 (6 bases). The germline V gene encodes CDR1 DFQATT and CDR2 SNEGSKA (reference sequence). Between the trimmed V and J ends, which lost 6 bases and 5 bases, there was a span of 11 bases. This CDR3 has 11 residues. The CDR3 sequence: CSAARGHEQYF. CDR3 sequence (DNA): TGCAGTGCGGCGCGGGGTCACGAGCAGTACTTC.

The gene calls are TRBV28 and TRBJ2-1; maybe TRBD2 (5 bases). Germline lookup yields CDR1 MDHEN and CDR2 SYDVKM. V lost 5 bases and J lost 6, with 11 bases in between. This CDR3 region has 13 residues. CDR3 loop: CASSLLEGNEQFF. CDR3 nucleotide sequence: TGTGCCAGCAGTCTTTTAGAGGGCAATGAGCAGTTCTTC.

This clone was observed a handful of times. The genes are TRBV5-1 and TRBJ2-2; the D is unclear. The CDR3 is 14 residues long. V was clipped by 4 bases and J by 2 bases, with 9 bases between them. In germline, CDR1 is SGHRS, CDR2 YFSETQ. The CDR3 region is CASSPGHNTGELFF. DNA for the CDR3: TGCGCCAGCAGCCCCGGGCACAACACCGGGGAGCTGTTTTTT.